The text below deals with one T cell receptor beta chain. These data originate in a study of T cell changes during pregnancy in multiple sclerosis. Here immunoSEQ multiplex PCR was the method, and the copy in TCRdb shows in-frame clones only, minus some. The sample contains about 70,000 clones, around 94% of which appear only once. The CDR3 sequence is 15 residues long. Germline V gene lookup returns CDR1 SNHLY and CDR2 FYNNEI. V was cut by 4 bases and J by 5 bases, with 15 bases left in between. The chain recombines TRBV2 with TRBJ1-5, with D perhaps matching TRBD1 (6 bases). Sequences were derived from peripheral blood, sampled in the third trimester of pregnancy. This receptor was taken from a female donor with multiple sclerosis, enrolled in a pregnancy study. This chain's CDR3 is CASSGPRQVHQPQHF. CDR3 coding DNA: TGTGCCAGCAGTGGACCAAGACAGGTGCATCAGCCCCAGCATTTT.